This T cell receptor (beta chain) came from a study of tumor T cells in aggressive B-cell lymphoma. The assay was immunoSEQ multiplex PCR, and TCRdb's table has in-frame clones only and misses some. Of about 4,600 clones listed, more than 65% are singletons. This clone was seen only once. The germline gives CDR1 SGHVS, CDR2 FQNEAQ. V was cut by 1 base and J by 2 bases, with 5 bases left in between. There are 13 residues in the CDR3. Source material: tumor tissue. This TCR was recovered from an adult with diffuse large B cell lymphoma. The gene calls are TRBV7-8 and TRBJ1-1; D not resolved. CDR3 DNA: TGTGCCAGCAGCTTAGAATATAACACTGAAGCTTTCTTT. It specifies CASSLEYNTEAFF.